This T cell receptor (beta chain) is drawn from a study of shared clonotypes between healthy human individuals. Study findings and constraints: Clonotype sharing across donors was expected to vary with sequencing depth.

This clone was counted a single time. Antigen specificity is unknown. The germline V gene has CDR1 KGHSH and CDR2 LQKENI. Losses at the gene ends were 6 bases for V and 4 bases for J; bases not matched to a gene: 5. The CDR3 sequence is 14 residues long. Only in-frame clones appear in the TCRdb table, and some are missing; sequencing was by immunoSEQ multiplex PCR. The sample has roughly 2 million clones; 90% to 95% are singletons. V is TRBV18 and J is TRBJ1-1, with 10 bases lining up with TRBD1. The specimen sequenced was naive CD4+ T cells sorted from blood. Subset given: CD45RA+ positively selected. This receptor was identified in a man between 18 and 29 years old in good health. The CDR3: CASSLRQGATEAFF. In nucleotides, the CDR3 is TGTGCCAGCTCGCTCCGACAGGGGGCCACTGAAGCTTTCTTT.